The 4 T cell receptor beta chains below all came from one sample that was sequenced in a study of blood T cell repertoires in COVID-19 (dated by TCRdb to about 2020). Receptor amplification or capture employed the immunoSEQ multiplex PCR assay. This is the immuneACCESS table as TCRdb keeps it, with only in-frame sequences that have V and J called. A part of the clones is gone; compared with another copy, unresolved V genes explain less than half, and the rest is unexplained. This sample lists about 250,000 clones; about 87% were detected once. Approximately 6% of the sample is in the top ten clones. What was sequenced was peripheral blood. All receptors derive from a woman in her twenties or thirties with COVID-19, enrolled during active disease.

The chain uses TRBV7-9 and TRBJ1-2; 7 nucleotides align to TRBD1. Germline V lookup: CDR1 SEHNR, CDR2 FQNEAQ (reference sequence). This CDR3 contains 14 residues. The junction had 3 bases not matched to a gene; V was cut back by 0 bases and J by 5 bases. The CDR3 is CASSLAQGKYGYTF. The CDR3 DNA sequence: TGTGCCAGCAGCTTAGCACAGGGGAAATATGGCTACACCTTC.

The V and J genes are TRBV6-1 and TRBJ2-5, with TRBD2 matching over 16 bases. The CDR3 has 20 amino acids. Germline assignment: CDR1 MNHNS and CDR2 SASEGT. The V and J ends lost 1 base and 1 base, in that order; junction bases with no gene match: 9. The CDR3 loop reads CASSEEDMGLAGGSQETQYF. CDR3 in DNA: TGTGCCAGCAGTGAAGAAGATATGGGACTAGCGGGAGGGTCCCAAGAGACCCAGTACTTC.

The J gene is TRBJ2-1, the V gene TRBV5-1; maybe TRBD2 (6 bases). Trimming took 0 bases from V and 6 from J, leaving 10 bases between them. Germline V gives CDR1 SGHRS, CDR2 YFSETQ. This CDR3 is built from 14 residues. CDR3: CASSLVGGANEQFF. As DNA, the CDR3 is TGCGCCAGCAGCTTGGTGGGGGGTGCCAATGAGCAGTTCTTC.

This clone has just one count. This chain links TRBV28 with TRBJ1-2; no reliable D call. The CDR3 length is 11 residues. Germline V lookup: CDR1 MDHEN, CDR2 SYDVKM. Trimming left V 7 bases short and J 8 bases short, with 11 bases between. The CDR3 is CASTLGRGYTF. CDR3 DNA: TGTGCCAGCACCCTGGGGAGAGGCTACACCTTC.